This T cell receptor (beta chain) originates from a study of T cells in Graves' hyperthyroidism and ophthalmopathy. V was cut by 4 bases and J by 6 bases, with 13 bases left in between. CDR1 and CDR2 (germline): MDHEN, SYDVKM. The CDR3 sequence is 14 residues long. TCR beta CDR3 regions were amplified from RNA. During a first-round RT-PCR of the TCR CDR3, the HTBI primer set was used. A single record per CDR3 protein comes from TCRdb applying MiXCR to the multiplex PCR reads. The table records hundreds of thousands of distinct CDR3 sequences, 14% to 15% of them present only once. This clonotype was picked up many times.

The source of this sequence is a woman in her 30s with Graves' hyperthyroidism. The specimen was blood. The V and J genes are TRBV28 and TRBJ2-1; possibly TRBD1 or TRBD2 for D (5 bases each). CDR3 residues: CASSWVSGSNEQFF. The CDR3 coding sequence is TGTGCCAGCAGTTGGGTGTCAGGGAGCAATGAGCAGTTCTTC.